This T cell receptor beta chain was captured by sequencing in a study of blood T cell repertoires in COVID-19. Study context: The samples span acute and convalescent COVID-19 from the United States, Italy and Spain. T cells, B-cell-depleted T cells, or PBMCs provided the cDNA or gDNA that served as material.

The CDR3 sequence is 16 residues long. Trimming took 5 bases from V and 4 from J; bases not matched to a gene: 8. Germline V gene data show CDR1 as SGHNT and CDR2 as YENEEA. Methods used by the authors: Nucleated cell number was recorded as an estimate derived from reference gene primer amplification. Assay: immunoSEQ multiplex PCR; the TCRdb copy retains only in-frame clones and omits some. V and J calls and clone size follow that table, whereas D and trimming were derived from the DNA. The sample shows about 160,000 clones, around 75% of them seen only once. This chain links TRBV11-3 with TRBJ2-3; 11 nucleotides align to TRBD2. Sequencing used peripheral blood. This TCR was sampled from an elderly woman with acute or convalescent COVID-19. In DNA, the CDR3 is TGTGCCAGCAGCCTCGGGGTAGCGGGGGGGGCAGATACGCAGTATTTT. Its protein is CASSLGVAGGADTQYF.